The TCR beta chain described here comes from a study of identical twins. Study-wide findings and caveats: The authors drew conclusions from cross-sectional statistical analysis rather than following the same donors. In cord blood, abundant beta clonotypes had fewer insertions; memory showed no trend.

Germline V gene data show CDR1 as SGHKS and CDR2 as YYEKEE (reference sequence). This CDR3 has 16 amino acids. V shed 0 bases and J shed 2 bases, with 12 bases lying between them. Template switching added a universal primer site, and cDNA bore unique molecular identifiers. TCRdb called the 5' RACE reads again in MiXCR, with one record for every CDR3 protein. Of around 670,000 distinct CDR3 sequences detected, around 6% appear once; the ten largest clones hold approximately 2%. This clonotype turned up a few times. Its antigen is still unknown. The chain uses TRBV5-5 and TRBJ1-5; no clear D gene. The receptor was derived from a man between 18 and 29 years old in good health. Sequencing was done on a sample of naive T cells sorted from blood. DNA of the CDR3: TGTGCCAGCAGCTTGGCCCCTCGGCAGGGCAATCAGCCCCAGCATTTT. Residues: CASSLAPRQGNQPQHF.